The clone carrying this TCR beta chain showed up just once. Its antigen is not identified. Both 60 Vbeta primers and 13 Jbeta primers went into the PCR. Sequenced by immunoSEQ multiplex PCR; TCRdb stores in-frame clones only, minus some. The sample shows about 120,000 clones, roughly four fifths of them seen only once. The data are from a study of cytomegalovirus exposure and HLA in healthy donors. About the study: From around 180 million T cells, an earlier analysis saw 120 million or so unique TCR beta sequences.

General study points: According to reports, the classifier identified cytomegalovirus status with high specificity and sensitivity. The records held CMV serostatus as the only immune exposure information. Researchers reported in a later analysis that common viral pathogens appeared linked to several top clusters.

The CDR3 contains 15 residues. Trimming cost V 4 bases and J 2 bases; bases outside gene matches: 9. Germline V gene sequence: CDR1 SGHNT, CDR2 YYREEE (reference sequence). The receptor's source is a woman in her thirties or forties in good health and CMV-seropositive. The rearrangement links TRBV5-4 to TRBJ2-7; 7 bases are a match to TRBD2. Sequenced: PBMCs. CDR3 DNA sequence: TGTGCCAGCAGCCTCGGGGGACTACAAACCTACGAGCAGTACTTC. Translating gives CASSLGGLQTYEQYF.